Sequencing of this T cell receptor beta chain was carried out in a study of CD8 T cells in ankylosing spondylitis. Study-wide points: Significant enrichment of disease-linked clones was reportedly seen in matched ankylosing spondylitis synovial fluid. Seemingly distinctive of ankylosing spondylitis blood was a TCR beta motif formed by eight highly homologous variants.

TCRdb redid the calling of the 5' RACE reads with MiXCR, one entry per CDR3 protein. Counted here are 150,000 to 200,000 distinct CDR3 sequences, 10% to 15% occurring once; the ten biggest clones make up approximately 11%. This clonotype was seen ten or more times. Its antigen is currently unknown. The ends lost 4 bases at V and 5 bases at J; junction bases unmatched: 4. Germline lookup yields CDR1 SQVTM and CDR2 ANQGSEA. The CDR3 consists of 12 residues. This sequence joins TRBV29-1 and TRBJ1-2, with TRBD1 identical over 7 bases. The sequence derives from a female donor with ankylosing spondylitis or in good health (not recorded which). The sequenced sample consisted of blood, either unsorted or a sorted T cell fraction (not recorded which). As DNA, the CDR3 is TGCAGCGTTGTGACAGGGCAGTATGGCTACACCTTC. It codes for CSVVTGQYGYTF.